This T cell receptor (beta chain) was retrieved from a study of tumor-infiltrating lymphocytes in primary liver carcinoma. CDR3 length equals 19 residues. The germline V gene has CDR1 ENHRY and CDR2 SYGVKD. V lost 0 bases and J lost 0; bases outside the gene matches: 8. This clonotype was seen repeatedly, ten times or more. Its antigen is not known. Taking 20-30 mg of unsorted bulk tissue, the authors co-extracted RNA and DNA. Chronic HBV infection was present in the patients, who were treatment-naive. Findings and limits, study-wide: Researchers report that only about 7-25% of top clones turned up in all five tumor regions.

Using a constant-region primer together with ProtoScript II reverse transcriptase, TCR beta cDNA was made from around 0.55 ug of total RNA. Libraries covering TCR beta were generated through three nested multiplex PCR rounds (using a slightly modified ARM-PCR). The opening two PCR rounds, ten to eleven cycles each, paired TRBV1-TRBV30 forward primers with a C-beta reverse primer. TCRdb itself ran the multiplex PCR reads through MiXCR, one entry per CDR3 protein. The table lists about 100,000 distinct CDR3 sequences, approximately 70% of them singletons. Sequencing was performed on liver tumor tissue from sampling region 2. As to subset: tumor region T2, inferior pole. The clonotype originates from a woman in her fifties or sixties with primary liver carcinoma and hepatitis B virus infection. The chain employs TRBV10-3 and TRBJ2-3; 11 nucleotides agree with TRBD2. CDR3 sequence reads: CAISESFSGRATSTDTQYF. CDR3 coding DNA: TGTGCCATCAGTGAGTCGTTTAGCGGGAGGGCGACGAGCACAGATACGCAGTATTTT.